The 23 T cell receptor beta chains below were found in one sample sequenced in a study of beta chain features in type 1 diabetes. Isolated RNA was reverse transcribed in full, so expressed TCRB transcripts were sequenced. The method was immunoSEQ multiplex PCR; TCRdb's version includes in-frame clones alone and lacks a portion of them. This table has under 500,000 clones, approximately 30% appearing once. The source material was naive CD4+ T cells from blood. These receptors were taken from a man between 18 and 29 years old in good health.

The chain recombines TRBV9 with TRBJ2-1; TRBD1 might be the D (5 bases). The V end was cut by 2 bases, the J end by 8 bases, with 17 bases between. CDR3 length: 15 amino acids. Germline V lookup: CDR1 SGDLS, CDR2 YYNGEE. In DNA, the CDR3 is TGTGCCAGCAGCGTCGACAGTTCTCGGACCTATGAGCAGTTCTTC. Its protein is CASSVDSSRTYEQFF.

The chain is built from TRBV11-2 and TRBJ2-5; 7 nucleotides agree with TRBD1. Germline V CDR1 and CDR2: SGHAT, FQNNGV. V shed 5 bases and J 5 bases; nucleotides not matched to a gene: 11. This CDR3 is 15 amino acids long. CDR3 coding DNA: TGTGCCAGCAGCCCGACCCGACAGGGTTTGGAGACCCAGTACTTC. This sequence encodes CASSPTRQGLETQYF.

The rearrangement joins TRBV29-1 to TRBJ2-3, with a weak D call TRBD1 (5 bases). V was clipped by 6 bases and J by 0 bases, with 10 bases between them. There are 13 residues in the CDR3. Germline CDR1 and CDR2: SQVTM and ANQGSEA. The CDR3 DNA is TGCAGCGTGGCACAGGAAAGCACAGATACGCAGTATTTT. Amino acids: CSVAQESTDTQYF.

This chain joins TRBV29-1 and TRBJ2-5; 11 bases match TRBD1. The CDR3 has 14 amino acids. The ends lost 7 bases at V and 1 base at J; junction bases unmatched: 5. The germline V gene has CDR1 SQVTM and CDR2 ANQGSEA. The chain's CDR3 is CSAGTGGFQETQYF. As DNA, the CDR3 is TGCAGCGCCGGGACAGGGGGTTTCCAAGAGACCCAGTACTTC.

This clone was detected only once. The chain combines TRBV7-9 with TRBJ2-5; the match to TRBD1 covers 8 bases. In germline, CDR1 is SEHNR, CDR2 FQNEAQ (reference sequence). The CDR3 contains 14 residues. V shed 6 bases and J 7 bases; nucleotides not matched to a gene: 10. CDR3 sequence (DNA): TGTGCCAGCAGGGACAGGGAGAGGGGAGGGACCCAGTACTTC. Translation gives CASRDRERGGTQYF. The whole variable domain, remainder taken from reference TRBV7-9 and TRBJ2-5, is DTGVSQNPRHKITKRGQNVTFRCDPISEHNRLYWYRQTLGQGPEFLTYFQNEAQLEKSRLLSDRFSAERPKGSFSTLEIQRTEQGDSAMYLCASRDRERGGTQYFGPGTRLLVL.

As for this clone: The identical CDR3 is also encoded by other nucleotide sequences in the sample. The chain has TRBV7-2 and TRBJ2-3, with unresolved D. The CDR3 has 12 residues. V lost 4 bases to trimming and J lost 3 bases, with 5 bases between them. Germline assignment: CDR1 SGHTA and CDR2 FQGNSA. This CDR3 reads CASSSRTDTQYF. In DNA, the CDR3 is TGTGCCAGCAGCTCCAGGACAGATACGCAGTATTTT.

This clone was seen only a few times. V gene TRBV9 combines with J gene TRBJ2-3, with D unresolved. Germline CDR1 SGDLS, CDR2 YYNGEE. This CDR3 is 14 amino acids long. V was clipped by 4 bases and J by 4 bases, with 13 bases between them. This CDR3 is CASSPGGWPDTQYF. DNA of the CDR3: TGTGCCAGCAGCCCTGGCGGTTGGCCAGATACGCAGTATTTT.

The chain has TRBV14 and TRBJ2-1; 9 bases are shared with TRBD2. Germline assignment: CDR1 SGHDN and CDR2 FVKESK. The CDR3 is made up of 13 amino acids. V shed 6 bases, J shed 7 bases, and the junction held 4 bases outside the gene matches. The CDR3 here is CASRGLAGNEQFF. The DNA for the CDR3 is TGTGCCAGCAGGGGGCTAGCGGGGAATGAGCAGTTCTTC.

Only a few counts were recorded for this clone. The chain is built from TRBV5-1 and TRBJ2-1; no reliable D call. Germline CDR1 is SGHRS and CDR2 is YFSETQ. This CDR3 is 12 amino acids long. Between the trimmed V and J ends, which lost 0 bases and 8 bases, there was a span of 6 bases. CDR3 nucleotide sequence: TGCGCCAGCAGCTTGGCGGACGATGAGCAGTTCTTC. Translated: CASSLADDEQFF.

This rearrangement joins TRBV30 to TRBJ2-2; possible D gene TRBD2, 6 bases. The CDR3 is 15 amino acids. V was trimmed by 2 bases and J by 7 bases, leaving 17 bases between them. The germline V gene has CDR1 GTSNPN and CDR2 SVGIG (reference sequence). CDR3 sequence reads: CAWSPPGTRSGELFF. CDR3 nucleotide sequence: TGTGCCTGGAGTCCTCCCGGGACTCGGAGCGGGGAGCTGTTTTTT.

The chain's CDR3 is CASSLAESTDTQYF. For the CDR3, the DNA is TGTGCCAGCAGCTTAGCCGAGAGCACAGATACGCAGTATTTT. The rearrangement joins TRBV7-9 to TRBJ2-3; unclear D gene. Germline V lookup: CDR1 SEHNR, CDR2 FQNEAQ (reference sequence). The CDR3 runs to 14 residues. The ends were cut back, 0 bases at V and 0 bases at J, with 4 bases in the middle. The full variable domain, completed using reference TRBV7-9 and TRBJ2-3, is DTGVSQNPRHKITKRGQNVTFRCDPISEHNRLYWYRQTLGQGPEFLTYFQNEAQLEKSRLLSDRFSAERPKGSFSTLEIQRTEQGDSAMYLCASSLAESTDTQYFGPGTRLTVL.

This clone appeared a few times. This sequence joins TRBV4-1 and TRBJ1-4; D ambiguous. Germline values: CDR1 MGHRA, CDR2 YSYEKL. V was shortened by 3 bases and J by 3 bases, with 2 bases between the two germline ends. The CDR3 is made up of 12 amino acids. The CDR3 sequence: CASSQPNEKLFF. In DNA form, the CDR3 reads TGCGCCAGCAGCCAGCCTAATGAAAAACTGTTTTTT.

The rearrangement joins TRBV5-4 to TRBJ2-1, with 10 bases aligning to TRBD2. The CDR3 has 16 amino acids. Germline V gene lookup returns CDR1 SGHNT and CDR2 YYREEE (reference sequence). Unmatched junction bases numbered 11, after V lost 3 bases and J lost 8 bases. CDR3 region: CASSSSGTSVRDEQFF. The DNA of the CDR3 is TGTGCCAGCAGCTCATCCGGGACTAGCGTTCGGGATGAGCAGTTCTTC.

J is TRBJ1-2 and V is TRBV7-9; D call uncertain. Trimming left V 2 bases short and J 7 bases short, with 17 bases between. Germline CDR1 and CDR2: SEHNR and FQNEAQ (reference sequence). The CDR3 is 15 amino acids. CDR3 nucleotides: TGTGCCAGCAGCTTACCTTCGGTGGGGAAGGGTGGCTACACCTTC. Its protein is CASSLPSVGKGGYTF.

This clone has just a few counts. This chain connects TRBV30 to TRBJ1-1; D is uncertain. CDR1 is GTSNPN and CDR2 is SVGIG in the germline V gene (reference sequence). There are 13 residues in the CDR3. Trimming took 2 bases from V and 5 from J, leaving 12 bases between them. The CDR3 loop reads CAWSRQVGTEAFF. The CDR3 DNA is TGTGCCTGGAGTCGTCAGGTCGGGACTGAAGCTTTCTTT.

The chain carries TRBV25-1 and TRBJ1-5, with 8 positions matching TRBD1. This CDR3 spans 14 amino acids. With 7 bases clipped from V and 3 bases from J, the junction kept 5 bases outside the gene matches. Per the germline V gene, CDR1 is MGHDK and CDR2 is SYGVNS. The DNA of the CDR3 is TGTGCCAGCACGGGGACAGGTAACAATCAGCCCCAGCATTTT. Its protein is CASTGTGNNQPQHF.

The CDR3 loop reads CASSPGTSGFLAKNIQYF. CDR3 coding DNA: TGTGCCAGCAGCCCCGGGACTAGCGGATTTCTAGCCAAAAACATTCAGTACTTC. This chain connects TRBV7-2 to TRBJ2-4; 11 bases match TRBD2. V was pared by 5 bases and J by 0 bases, with 9 bases of the junction left unmatched. The CDR3 is 18 amino acids. The germline V gene encodes CDR1 SGHTA and CDR2 FQGNSA. The full variable domain, in which reference TRBV7-2 and TRBJ2-4 provide the parts outside the CDR3, is GAGVSQSPSNKVTEKGKDVELRCDPISGHTALYWYRQSLGQGLEFLIYFQGNSAPDKSGLPSDRFSAERTGGSVSTLTIQRTQQEDSAVYLCASSPGTSGFLAKNIQYFGAGTRLSVL.

This clone showed up just once. The rearrangement joins TRBV11-3 to TRBJ2-1; TRBD2 agrees at 13 bases. CDR3 length equals 15 residues. After removal of 6 bases from V and 9 bases from J, the junction contained 8 bases not matched to a gene. The germline CDR1 and CDR2 sequences are SGHNT and YENEEA. The CDR3 sequence: CASSIGLAGVVEQFF. CDR3 DNA sequence: TGTGCCAGCAGTATTGGACTAGCGGGAGTCGTTGAGCAGTTCTTC.

This clone was recorded a few times. The chain uses TRBV5-1 and TRBJ2-5; 11 nucleotides match TRBD2. The V gene end was trimmed by 1 base and the J gene end by 4 bases; junction bases not matched to a gene: 3. The CDR3 is 15 residues long. Per germline, CDR1 SGHRS and CDR2 YFSETQ. The CDR3 loop reads CASSLLAGGGETQYF. The CDR3 DNA sequence: TGCGCCAGCAGCTTGCTAGCGGGAGGAGGAGAGACCCAGTACTTC.

This chain uses TRBV7-2 with TRBJ2-3; D is undetermined. The ends were cut back, 2 bases at V and 4 bases at J, with 10 bases in the middle. The CDR3 has 14 amino acids. Germline lookup yields CDR1 SGHTA and CDR2 FQGNSA. In nucleotides, the CDR3 is TGTGCCAGCAGCTTAATCGACGGCCCAGATACGCAGTATTTT. The encoded protein is CASSLIDGPDTQYF.

The J gene is TRBJ2-1, the V gene TRBV4-3; 8 bases are shared with TRBD2. Germline-derived CDR1 and CDR2 are LGHNA and YSLEER. V was clipped by 1 base and J by 8 bases; unmatched bases: 13. The CDR3 covers 17 residues. The DNA of the CDR3 is TGCGCCAGCAGCCAAGCTCTCCCGGGACTAGGTCGCGATGAGCAGTTCTTC. Translation: CASSQALPGLGRDEQFF.

Turning to this clone: Within the sample, other DNA sequences also encode this same CDR3. The chain links TRBV28 to TRBJ2-7, with 7 bases lining up with TRBD1. Looked up from germline, CDR1 is MDHEN and CDR2 is SYDVKM. There are 13 residues in the CDR3. V was clipped by 4 bases and J by 2 bases; unmatched bases: 2. The DNA for the CDR3 is TGTGCCAGCAGTTGGACAGGAGCCTACGAGCAGTACTTC. It encodes CASSWTGAYEQYF.

The sample holds a few counts of this clone. V gene TRBV4-3 combines with J gene TRBJ2-1; 12 bases align to TRBD2. The germline V gene encodes CDR1 LGHNA and CDR2 YSLEER. The CDR3 has 15 residues. V trimming: 3 bases; J trimming: 4 bases; junction bases outside the gene matches: 1. CDR3 coding DNA: TGCGCCAGCAGCCAGACTAGCGGGGGATACAATGAGCAGTTCTTC. Translation: CASSQTSGGYNEQFF.